Presented here are 30 T cell receptor beta chains from one specimen sequenced in a study of T cells in Graves' hyperthyroidism and ophthalmopathy. RNA transcripts served as the template for amplifying TCR beta CDR3 regions. With the HTBI primer set, the TCR CDR3 went through a first round of RT-PCR. Via MiXCR, TCRdb re-called the multiplex PCR reads, giving one row per CDR3 protein. Of roughly 500,000 distinct CDR3 sequences listed, 15% to 20% are singletons. The material sequenced was blood. These receptors all stem from a woman aged 30 to 39 with Graves' ophthalmopathy.

The V gene is TRBV7-9, the J gene TRBJ1-2, with unresolved D. This CDR3 contains 12 residues. Germline assignment: CDR1 SEHNR and CDR2 FQNEAQ (reference sequence). V lost 1 base to trimming and J lost 7 bases, with 7 bases between them. The CDR3, as DNA: TGTGCCAGCAGCTTAGGGGCTTCTGGCTACACCTTC. This encodes CASSLGASGYTF.

This clonotype was seen at least ten times. The rearrangement links TRBV20-1 to TRBJ2-3; 9 nucleotides match TRBD2. V shed 2 bases and J 4 bases; nucleotides not matched to a gene: 10. This CDR3 has 16 residues. The V gene's germline CDR1 is DFQATT and CDR2 SNEGSKA (reference sequence). CDR3 sequence (DNA): TGCAGTGCTAGATTTTTGGGGCTAGCGGGACCAGATACGCAGTATTTT. This encodes CSARFLGLAGPDTQYF.

This chain joins TRBV27 and TRBJ1-1, with D tentatively TRBD1 (5 bases). The germline CDR1 and CDR2 sequences are MNHEY and SMNVEV (reference sequence). The V gene lost 4 bases and the J gene lost 1 base, with 10 bases spanning the gap. The CDR3 extends over 14 amino acids. The CDR3 DNA is TGTGCCAGCAGTTCTGTCGGGGGGAACACTGAAGCTTTCTTT. The encoded protein is CASSSVGGNTEAFF.

V gene TRBV6-9 combines with J gene TRBJ1-6, with TRBD1 matching 8 bases. This CDR3 is 14 amino acids long. V dropped 5 bases and J dropped 5; count of bases not matched to a gene: 2. Germline-derived CDR1 and CDR2 are MNHGY and SVAAGI. The CDR3 region is CASSRQGNNSPLHF. The CDR3 DNA reads TGTGCCAGCAGTCGACAGGGGAATAATTCACCCCTCCACTTT.

This clonotype was seen ten or more times. The chain couples TRBV18 to TRBJ1-2, with D unclear. The germline gives CDR1 KGHSH, CDR2 LQKENI. V lost 6 bases and J lost 7, with 24 bases in between. This CDR3 spans 16 amino acids. The CDR3 DNA sequence: TGTGCCAGCTCGCTTGCCCCGGAGGTCGTGGATGGTGGCTACACCTTC. Protein: CASSLAPEVVDGGYTF.

This clonotype was detected many times. The chain has TRBV24-1 and TRBJ2-5, with a weak D call TRBD1 (5 bases). Trimming removed 10 bases from V and 5 bases from J, with 22 bases in between. CDR1 and CDR2 (germline): KGHDR, SFDVKD. The CDR3 extends over 15 amino acids. This CDR3 is CATSDGQRVTETQYF. CDR3 nucleotide sequence: TGTGCCACTTCGGACGGACAAAGGGTGACGGAGACCCAGTACTTC.

There are many counts of this clonotype. The gene calls are TRBV10-3 and TRBJ1-1; D not certain. The length of the CDR3 is 13 residues. Germline values: CDR1 ENHRY, CDR2 SYGVKD. Trimming took 3 bases from V and 5 from J, leaving 10 bases between them. This chain's CDR3 is CAISDPSGTEAFF. CDR3 coding DNA: TGTGCCATCAGTGACCCAAGTGGAACTGAAGCTTTCTTT.

The rearrangement uses TRBV28 and TRBJ1-1; no reliable D call. V lost 6 bases, J lost 0 bases, and 14 bases lay in between. The germline CDR1 and CDR2 sequences are MDHEN and SYDVKM. The CDR3 is made up of 15 amino acids. Here the CDR3 DNA reads TGTGCCAGCAGACCGAGGGTCTCCTTGAACACTGAAGCTTTCTTT. Amino acid sequence: CASRPRVSLNTEAFF.

The chain recombines TRBV20-1 with TRBJ2-5; no reliable D call. CDR3 length: 15 amino acids. Germline CDR1 and CDR2: DFQATT and SNEGSKA (reference sequence). Trimming left V 1 base short and J 1 base short, with 13 bases between. The CDR3 sequence: CSARGRLLTQETQYF. In nucleotides, the CDR3 is TGCAGTGCTAGAGGGAGACTGCTTACCCAAGAGACCCAGTACTTC.

The count of this clonotype is one. The chain uses TRBV20-1 and TRBJ1-5, with D possibly TRBD1 on 6 matching bases. Germline values: CDR1 DFQATT, CDR2 SNEGSKA (reference sequence). Trimming pared 6 bases from V and 0 bases from J, leaving 15 bases between. This CDR3 region has 15 residues. The CDR3 bases are TGCAGTGCCCTAAAGGACAGCTATAGCAATCAGCCCCAGCATTTT. It codes for CSALKDSYSNQPQHF.

The chain joins TRBV28 to TRBJ2-7; TRBD2 is a possible D gene (5 bases). The CDR3 has 14 amino acids. Per germline, CDR1 MDHEN and CDR2 SYDVKM. V dropped 8 bases and J dropped 7 bases, with 21 bases sitting between them. CDR3 sequence: CASLTGSTLREQYF. The DNA for the CDR3 is TGTGCCAGCCTCACTGGGAGCACCTTGAGGGAGCAGTACTTC.

In this sample, this clonotype turned up many times. DNA of the CDR3: TGTGCCAGCAGACCCCTACAGGGATACGATGGCTACACCTTC. Protein sequence: CASRPLQGYDGYTF. The rearrangement joins TRBV2 to TRBJ1-2; D might be TRBD1 (6 bases). The CDR3 spans 14 residues. Trimming took off 6 bases at V and 6 bases at J, with 17 bases between the two ends. CDR1 is SNHLY and CDR2 is FYNNEI in the germline V gene. Full variable domain (outside the CDR3, taken from reference TRBV2 and TRBJ1-2): EPEVTQTPSHQVTQMGQEVILRCVPISNHLYFYWYRQILGQKVEFLVSFYNNEISEKSEIFDDQFSVERPDGSNFTLKIRSTKLEDSAMYFCASRPLQGYDGYTFGSGTRLTVV.

A single count supports this clonotype. One base away lies a much larger clone, so this may be a sequencing read error. The gene calls are TRBV6-5 and TRBJ1-2; D uncertain. CDR1 is MNHEY, CDR2 SVGAGI, per germline. CDR3 length equals 13 residues. The CDR3 sequence: CASSYGVAYGYNF. CDR3 nucleotides: TGTGCCAGCAGTTACGGGGTGGCCTATGGCTACAACTTC.

This clonotype was seen a handful of times. A much larger clone differs by one base, so this may be a read error. The V and J genes are TRBV3-1 and TRBJ2-1; 7 nucleotides agree with TRBD2. The CDR3 has 15 residues. The germline V gene encodes CDR1 LGHDT and CDR2 YNNKEL (reference sequence). After removal of 4 bases from V and 3 bases from J, the junction contained 6 bases not matched to a gene. In nucleotides, the CDR3 is TGTGCCAGCAGCCCGGGAGGCGAACTCTACAATGAGCAGTTCTTC. It codes for CASSPGGELYNEQFF.

The DNA of the CDR3 is TGTGCCACTAGTTCGAGCGGCTCCTACGAGCAGTACTTC. As protein: CATSSSGSYEQYF. The gene calls are TRBV2 and TRBJ2-7; the D gene is possibly TRBD2 (5 bases). Germline CDR1 SNHLY, CDR2 FYNNEI. V was cut by 10 bases and J by 0 bases, with 13 bases left in between. This CDR3 comprises 13 residues.

This clonotype was counted many times. J is TRBJ2-1 and V is TRBV7-6; TRBD2 might be the D (7 bases). Germline CDR1 is SGHVS and CDR2 is FNYEAQ. This CDR3 is 16 amino acids long. Trimming took off 0 bases at V and 5 bases at J, with 14 bases between the two ends. CDR3 loop: CASSLAGAAGHNEQFF. The DNA for the CDR3 is TGTGCCAGCAGCTTAGCGGGGGCAGCGGGACACAATGAGCAGTTCTTC. Full variable domain (remainder filled in from reference TRBV7-6 and TRBJ2-1): GAGVSQSPRYKVTKRGQDVALRCDPISGHVSLYWYRQALGQGPEFLTYFNYEAQQDKSGLPNDRFSAERPEGSISTLTIQRTEQRDSAMYRCASSLAGAAGHNEQFFGPGTRLTVL.

Only a few counts were recorded for this clonotype. J is TRBJ2-5 and V is TRBV19, with unresolved D. The CDR3 is 15 amino acids. CDR1 and CDR2 (germline): LNHDA, SQIVND (reference sequence). V lost 2 bases and J lost 4, with 14 bases in between. CDR3 residues: CASSIIGVVTETQYF. The CDR3 DNA follows: TGTGCCAGTAGTATAATCGGCGTGGTAACAGAGACCCAGTACTTC. Full variable domain (missing parts from reference TRBV19 and TRBJ2-5): DGGITQSPKYLFRKEGQNVTLSCEQNLNHDAMYWYRQDPGQGLRLIYYSQIVNDFQKGDIAEGYSVSREKKESFPLTVTSAQKNPTAFYLCASSIIGVVTETQYFGPGTRLLVL.

This chain uses TRBV3-1 with TRBJ2-5; 9 bases line up with TRBD2. Germline V CDR1 and CDR2: LGHDT, YNNKEL (reference sequence). V was clipped by 5 bases and J by 5 bases; unmatched bases: 6. The CDR3 consists of 14 residues. The DNA of the CDR3 is TGTGCCAGCAGCGGCGCGGGGGGGCTGGAGACCCAGTACTTC. This codes for CASSGAGGLETQYF.

This clonotype was recorded at least ten times. The chain joins TRBV27 to TRBJ2-2; D is undetermined. CDR1 is MNHEY, CDR2 SMNVEV, per germline (reference sequence). Trimming pared 2 bases from V and 6 bases from J, leaving 10 bases between. This CDR3 spans 14 amino acids. The CDR3 spells CASSLGLPPGELFF. The CDR3 nucleotides are TGTGCCAGCAGTTTAGGGCTACCGCCCGGGGAGCTGTTTTTT.

This clonotype was observed a few times. The junction departs from the called germline gene at one end, perhaps through a read error. The V call is TRBV6-1, the J call TRBJ2-1; 7 bases match TRBD2. CDR3 length equals 13 residues. Germline V gene sequence: CDR1 MNHNS, CDR2 SASEGT. CDR3 bases: TGTGCCAGCAGTGAAGCTTGGGCGGGAGAGCGGTTCTTC. Encoded protein: CASSEAWAGERFF.

This chain uses TRBV20-1 with TRBJ1-1; the match to TRBD1 covers 8 bases. The CDR3 sequence is 15 residues long. The V gene's germline CDR1 is DFQATT and CDR2 SNEGSKA (reference sequence). V was pared by 5 bases and J by 10 bases, with 18 bases of the junction left unmatched. CDR3 protein: CSAGGRTGTISGAFF. CDR3 sequence (DNA): TGCAGTGCTGGAGGTAGGACAGGGACGATTTCGGGAGCTTTCTTT.

The chain carries TRBV7-3 and TRBJ2-1, with D perhaps matching TRBD2 (5 bases). This CDR3 region has 12 residues. The germline V gene encodes CDR1 SGHTA and CDR2 FQGTGA. The germline V and J ends were trimmed by 2 bases and 11 bases, with 10 bases remaining between them. The CDR3 sequence is CASSLYSGQQFF. The CDR3 nucleotides read TGTGCCAGCAGCTTATACAGCGGACAGCAGTTCTTC. The full variable domain, rest sourced from reference TRBV7-3 and TRBJ2-1, is GAGVSQTPSNKVTEKGKYVELRCDPISGHTALYWYRQSLGQGPEFLIYFQGTGAADDSGLPNDRFFAVRPEGSVSTLKIQRTERGDSAVYLCASSLYSGQQFFGPGTRLTVL.

The table lists this clonotype with many counts. The chain couples TRBV28 to TRBJ2-6; D gene uncertain. V was shortened by 5 bases and J by 4 bases, with 12 bases between the two germline ends. Germline V CDR1 and CDR2: MDHEN, SYDVKM. The CDR3 has 15 residues. Written as DNA, the CDR3 is TGTGCCAGCAGTCCCATTAGTTCCGGGGCCAACGTCCTGACTTTC. As protein: CASSPISSGANVLTF.

This clonotype appeared many times. The chain has TRBV28 and TRBJ2-5, with TRBD1 matching over 10 bases. Germline trimming cut 7 bases from V and 10 bases from J; bases unmatched to any gene: 15. Germline V gene sequence: CDR1 MDHEN, CDR2 SYDVKM. The CDR3 runs 15 residues. The CDR3 sequence: CASTLGQGGRWDQYF. The CDR3, as DNA: TGTGCCAGCACTCTCGGACAGGGGGGTCGTTGGGACCAGTACTTC.

The chain joins TRBV19 to TRBJ1-5, with D perhaps matching TRBD1 (5 bases). V lost 3 bases to trimming and J lost 5 bases, with 20 bases between them. There are 17 residues in the CDR3. Germline CDR1 and CDR2: LNHDA and SQIVND (reference sequence). CDR3 region: CASSINLGVSVDQPQHF. Written as DNA, the CDR3 is TGTGCCAGTAGTATCAACTTGGGGGTTTCTGTGGATCAGCCCCAGCATTTT.

This sequence joins TRBV20-1 and TRBJ1-2, with D possibly TRBD1 on 5 matching bases. The CDR3 is 15 amino acids. Deletions cut 5 bases from V and 0 bases from J, with 16 bases between. In germline, CDR1 is DFQATT, CDR2 SNEGSKA (reference sequence). The DNA of the CDR3 is TGCAGTGCTGGTACAGGCGGAGGGACTAACTATGGCTACACCTTC. Its protein product is CSAGTGGGTNYGYTF.

The V and J genes are TRBV14 and TRBJ2-7, with 7 positions matching TRBD2. The CDR3 consists of 17 residues. The junction had 11 bases not matched to a gene; V was cut back by 0 bases and J by 3 bases. Germline V gene sequence: CDR1 SGHDN, CDR2 FVKESK. CDR3 bases: TGTGCCAGCAGCCAAGATCAGTGGCACCGGGGGGACTACGAGCAGTACTTC. It specifies CASSQDQWHRGDYEQYF.

This clonotype was found a few times. The chain joins TRBV20-1 to TRBJ2-1, with D uncertain. The germline V and J ends were trimmed by 0 bases and 7 bases, with 19 bases remaining between them. Germline-derived CDR1 and CDR2 are DFQATT and SNEGSKA (reference sequence). This CDR3 has 16 residues. In DNA form, the CDR3 reads TGCAGTGCTAGAGATGGGCAACCCCTAGGTGAGAATGAGCAGTTCTTC. This sequence encodes CSARDGQPLGENEQFF.

This clonotype came up many times. The chain links TRBV20-1 to TRBJ2-1; D might be TRBD2 (5 bases). CDR3 length: 17 residues. Germline CDR1 reads DFQATT; CDR2 reads SNEGSKA (reference sequence). V dropped 0 bases and J dropped 0 bases, with 15 bases sitting between them. CDR3 sequence (DNA): TGCAGTGCTAGAGATCAACGAGCGGCCATCTCCTACAATGAGCAGTTCTTC. Translated, it gives CSARDQRAAISYNEQFF.

The sample holds many counts of this clonotype. The chain is built from TRBV27 and TRBJ2-5; unclear D gene. This CDR3 has 13 residues. V dropped 3 bases and J dropped 1 base, with 6 bases sitting between them. Germline assignment: CDR1 MNHEY and CDR2 SMNVEV (reference sequence). The CDR3 here is CASSFQAQETQYF. In DNA, the CDR3 is TGTGCCAGCAGTTTTCAAGCCCAAGAGACCCAGTACTTC.